This T cell receptor (beta chain) was captured by sequencing in a study of T cell responses to AZD1222 COVID-19 vaccine. This CDR3 has 20 amino acids. The trim removed 4 bases at V and 2 bases at J, leaving 12 bases unmatched. The germline V gene has CDR1 SGHVS and CDR2 FNYEAQ. The table came from immunoSEQ multiplex PCR; TCRdb's copy has only in-frame clones and leaves some out. The table shows some 110,000 clones, with over 80% occurring only once. The chain recombines TRBV7-6 with TRBJ2-3; TRBD2 aligns across 16 bases. Sample: peripheral blood, taken on day 0 of AZD1222 vaccination. This sequence was found in an adult in good health. The CDR3 region is CASSYVPGTSGGAYTDTQYF. As DNA, the CDR3 is TGTGCCAGCAGCTATGTTCCCGGGACTAGCGGGGGGGCCTACACAGATACGCAGTATTTT. Full variable domain (outside the CDR3, taken from reference TRBV7-6 and TRBJ2-3): GAGVSQSPRYKVTKRGQDVALRCDPISGHVSLYWYRQALGQGPEFLTYFNYEAQQDKSGLPNDRFSAERPEGSISTLTIQRTEQRDSAMYRCASSYVPGTSGGAYTDTQYFGPGTRLTVL.